The 3 T cell receptor beta chains in this list originate from one sample, sequenced in a study of blood T cells in healthy people across ages. The use of a sample-barcoded 5' primer and a J-beta primer mix characterized a second PCR of roughly 6 to 12 cycles. Each CDR3 protein gets one entry after TCRdb re-called the 5' RACE reads with MiXCR. Of over 1.5 million distinct CDR3 sequences in the sample, around 48% were seen once. The sequencing sample was made of blood. The source of these receptors is a woman in her 40s in good health.

This chain connects TRBV5-1 to TRBJ1-2; D perhaps matches TRBD1 (6 bases). Trimming shortened V by 4 bases and J by 8 bases, and 9 bases separated the two germline ends. CDR3 length: 11 amino acids. The germline gives CDR1 SGHRS, CDR2 YFSETQ. The CDR3 spells CASSGGPGYTF. DNA for the CDR3: TGCGCCAGCAGCGGGGGGCCCGGCTACACCTTC.

The genes are TRBV4-3 and TRBJ2-3, with D possibly TRBD1 on 5 matching bases. Germline assignment: CDR1 LGHNA and CDR2 YSLEER. The CDR3 totals 17 residues. Between the trimmed V and J ends, which lost 1 base and 0 bases, there was a span of 14 bases. The CDR3 protein is CASSQGFEGASTDTQYF. The DNA for the CDR3 is TGCGCCAGCAGCCAAGGATTCGAAGGGGCCAGCACAGATACGCAGTATTTT.

The rearrangement links TRBV5-6 to TRBJ1-1, with TRBD1 identical over 10 bases. Germline CDR1 reads SGHDT; CDR2 reads YYEEEE. V trimming: 4 bases; J trimming: 3 bases; junction bases outside the gene matches: 6. The CDR3 has 15 residues. The CDR3 DNA is TGTGCCAGCAGCCCCAGGACAGGGGGGCACACTGAAGCTTTCTTT. Its protein product is CASSPRTGGHTEAFF.